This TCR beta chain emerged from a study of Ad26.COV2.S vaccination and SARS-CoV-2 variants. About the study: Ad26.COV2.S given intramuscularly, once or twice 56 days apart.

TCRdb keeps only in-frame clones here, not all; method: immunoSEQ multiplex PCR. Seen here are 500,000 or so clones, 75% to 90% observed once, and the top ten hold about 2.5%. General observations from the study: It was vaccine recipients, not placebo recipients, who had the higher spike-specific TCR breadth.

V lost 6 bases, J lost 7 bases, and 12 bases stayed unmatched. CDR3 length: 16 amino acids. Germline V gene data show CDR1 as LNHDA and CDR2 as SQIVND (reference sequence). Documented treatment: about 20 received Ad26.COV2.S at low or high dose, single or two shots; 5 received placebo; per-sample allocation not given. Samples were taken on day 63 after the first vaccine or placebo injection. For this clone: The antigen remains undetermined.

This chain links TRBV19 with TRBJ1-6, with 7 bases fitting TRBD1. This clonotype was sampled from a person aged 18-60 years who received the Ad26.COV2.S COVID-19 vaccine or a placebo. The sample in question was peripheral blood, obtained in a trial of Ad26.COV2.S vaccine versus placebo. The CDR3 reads CASSSEPGQRNSPLHF. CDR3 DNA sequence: TGTGCCAGTAGCAGCGAACCGGGACAGAGGAATTCACCCCTCCACTTT.